This TCR beta chain appears in the sequencing data of a study of Tregs in tolerant kidney transplant recipients. This CDR3 is built from 16 residues. Germline lookup yields CDR1 SGHTA and CDR2 FQGNSA. V was pared by 3 bases and J by 3 bases, with 9 bases of the junction left unmatched. The data were produced by immunoSEQ multiplex PCR, yet TCRdb's version contains in-frame clones alone and is incomplete. Of approximately 90,000 clones listed, more than 85% are singletons. Mixed chimerism was transient after nonmyeloablative marrow transplants from related graft donors. CD4+CD25+CD127- Tregs, CD4+CD25- non-Tregs, CD4 and CD8 cells were sorted.

This rearrangement joins TRBV7-2 to TRBJ2-3; 7 nucleotides agree with TRBD2. Sequencing used CD4+ T cells from blood (PBMCs), obtained 12 months after the transplant. The receptor was isolated from a human patient who received a combined kidney and bone marrow transplant. Part of the T cell pool may stem from the graft donor. CDR3 amino acids: CASSLGGSLGTDTQYF. Written as DNA, the CDR3 is TGTGCCAGCAGCTTGGGAGGGTCGTTGGGGACAGATACGCAGTATTTT.